This T cell receptor (beta chain) was identified in a study of blood T cells in healthy people across ages. The study's findings and limits: A greater number of naive CD4+ cells and higher diversity distinguished long-lived donors from aged donors. PBMCs went unsorted, and a conclusive naive versus antigen-experienced comparison was therefore prevented.

Germline values: CDR1 ENHRY, CDR2 SYGVKD. The CDR3 extends over 15 amino acids. For this clonotype: As yet, its antigen is unknown.

For the second PCR, which ran for roughly 7 to 11 cycles, a sample-barcoded 5' primer and a J-beta primer mix were used. TCRdb re-called the 5' RACE reads with MiXCR, one entry per CDR3 protein. The table includes 850,000 to 1,000,000 distinct CDR3 sequences, roughly 50% detected once. The chain couples TRBV10-3 to TRBJ2-4; TRBD2 agrees at 9 bases. The end of the DNA is better explained by TRBJ2-7, so the J call may be wrong. Sequencing input: blood. The clonotype comes from a woman aged 55-70 years in good health. CDR3 sequence reads: CAISAVASGISEQYF. The CDR3 region has the DNA TGTGCCATCAGTGCCGTAGCTAGCGGGATCTCCGAGCAGTACTTC.